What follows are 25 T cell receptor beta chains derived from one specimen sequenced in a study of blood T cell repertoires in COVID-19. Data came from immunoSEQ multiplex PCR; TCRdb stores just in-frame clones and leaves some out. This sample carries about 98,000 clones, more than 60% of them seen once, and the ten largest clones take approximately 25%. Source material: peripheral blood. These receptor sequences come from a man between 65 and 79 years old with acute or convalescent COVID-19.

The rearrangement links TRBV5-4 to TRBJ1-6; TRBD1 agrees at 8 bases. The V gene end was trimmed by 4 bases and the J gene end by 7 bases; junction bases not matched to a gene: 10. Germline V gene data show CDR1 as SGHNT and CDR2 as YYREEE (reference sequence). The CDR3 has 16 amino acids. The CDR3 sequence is CASSKGTGGSNSPLHF. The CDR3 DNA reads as TGTGCCAGCAGCAAAGGGACAGGAGGGAGCAATTCACCCCTCCACTTT.

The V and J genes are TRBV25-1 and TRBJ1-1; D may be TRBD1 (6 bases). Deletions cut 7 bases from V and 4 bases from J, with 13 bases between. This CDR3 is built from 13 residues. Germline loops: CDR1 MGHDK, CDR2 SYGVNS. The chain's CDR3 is CASNGGAGTEAFF. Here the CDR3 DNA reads TGTGCCAGCAATGGGGGGGCTGGCACTGAAGCTTTCTTT.

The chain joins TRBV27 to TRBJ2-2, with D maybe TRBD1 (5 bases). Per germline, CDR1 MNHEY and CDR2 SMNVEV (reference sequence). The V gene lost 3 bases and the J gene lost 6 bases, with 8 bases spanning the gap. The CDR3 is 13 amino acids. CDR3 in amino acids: CASSFGHAGELFF. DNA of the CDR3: TGTGCCAGCAGTTTCGGACACGCCGGGGAGCTGTTTTTT.

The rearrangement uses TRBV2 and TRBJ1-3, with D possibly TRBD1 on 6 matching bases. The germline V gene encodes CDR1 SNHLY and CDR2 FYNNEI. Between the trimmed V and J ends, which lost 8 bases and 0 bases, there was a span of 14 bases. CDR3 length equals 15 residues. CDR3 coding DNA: TGTGCCAGCGGGGGCGCGGTTAGCTCTGGAAACACCATATATTTT. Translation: CASGGAVSSGNTIYF.

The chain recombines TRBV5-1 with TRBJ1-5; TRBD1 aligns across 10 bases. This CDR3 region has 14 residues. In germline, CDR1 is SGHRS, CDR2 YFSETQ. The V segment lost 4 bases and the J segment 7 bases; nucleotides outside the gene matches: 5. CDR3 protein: CASSPGGQGQPQHF. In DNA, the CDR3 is TGCGCCAGCAGCCCGGGGGGACAGGGGCAGCCCCAGCATTTT. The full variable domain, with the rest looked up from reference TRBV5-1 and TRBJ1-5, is KAGVTQTPRYLIKTRGQQVTLSCSPISGHRSVSWYQQTPGQGLQFLFEYFSETQRNKGNFPGRFSGRQFSNSRSEMNVSTLELGDSALYLCASSPGGQGQPQHFGDGTRLSIL.

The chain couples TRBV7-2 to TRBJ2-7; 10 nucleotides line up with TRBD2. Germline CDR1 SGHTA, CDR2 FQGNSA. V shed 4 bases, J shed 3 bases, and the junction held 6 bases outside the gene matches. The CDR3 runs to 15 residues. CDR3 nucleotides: TGTGCCAGCAGCTCACCGGGACTAGCGATCTACGAGCAGTACTTC. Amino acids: CASSSPGLAIYEQYF.

The CDR3 is CASSIELGQGYTF. The CDR3 DNA sequence: TGTGCCAGTAGTATAGAGTTGGGGCAAGGCTACACCTTC. V gene TRBV19 combines with J gene TRBJ1-2, with D maybe TRBD1 (5 bases). V shed 0 bases and J shed 8 bases, with 10 bases lying between them. CDR1 is LNHDA, CDR2 SQIVND, per germline (reference sequence). The CDR3 contains 13 residues.

CDR3 loop: CASSRTGPLSGANVLTF. The DNA of the CDR3 is TGTGCCAGCAGTAGGACAGGGCCCCTCTCTGGGGCCAACGTCCTGACTTTC. The chain is built from TRBV27 and TRBJ2-6; 8 nucleotides agree with TRBD1. V was clipped by 5 bases and J by 0 bases; unmatched bases: 6. The CDR3 spans 17 residues. Germline CDR1 and CDR2: MNHEY and SMNVEV (reference sequence).

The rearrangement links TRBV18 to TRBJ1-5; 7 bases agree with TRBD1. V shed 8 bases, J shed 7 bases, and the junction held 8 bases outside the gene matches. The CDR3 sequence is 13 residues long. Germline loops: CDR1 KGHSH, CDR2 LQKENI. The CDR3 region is CASAPGGRQPQHF. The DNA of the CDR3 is TGTGCCAGCGCCCCAGGGGGGCGACAGCCCCAGCATTTT.

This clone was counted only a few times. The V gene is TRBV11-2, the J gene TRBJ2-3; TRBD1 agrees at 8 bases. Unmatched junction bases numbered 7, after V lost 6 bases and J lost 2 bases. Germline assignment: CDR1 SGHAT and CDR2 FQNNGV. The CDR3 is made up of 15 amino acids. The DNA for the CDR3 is TGTGCCAGCAGACGACAGGGGAGGTACACAGATACGCAGTATTTT. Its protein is CASRRQGRYTDTQYF.

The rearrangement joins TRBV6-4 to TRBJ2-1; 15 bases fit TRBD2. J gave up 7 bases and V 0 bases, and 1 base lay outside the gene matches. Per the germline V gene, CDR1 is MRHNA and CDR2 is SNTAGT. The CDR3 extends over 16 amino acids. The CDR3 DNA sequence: TGTGCCAGCAGTGACTCGGGACTAGCGGGAGGAAATGAGCAGTTCTTC. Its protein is CASSDSGLAGGNEQFF.

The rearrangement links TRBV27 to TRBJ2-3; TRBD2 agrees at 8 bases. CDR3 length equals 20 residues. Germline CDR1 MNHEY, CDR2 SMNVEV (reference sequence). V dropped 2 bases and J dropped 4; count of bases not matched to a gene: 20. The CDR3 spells CASSLKVTGRALFMADTQYF. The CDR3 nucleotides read TGTGCCAGCAGTTTAAAAGTGACCGGGAGGGCCCTTTTTATGGCAGATACGCAGTATTTT.

The CDR3 loop is CASSQETGVYGYTF. In DNA form, the CDR3 reads TGTGCCAGCAGCCAAGAAACAGGCGTCTATGGCTACACCTTC. The chain is built from TRBV14 and TRBJ1-2; TRBD1 is a possible D gene (5 bases). V was cut by 0 bases and J by 4 bases, with 9 bases left in between. Germline assignment: CDR1 SGHDN and CDR2 FVKESK. CDR3 length: 14 residues.

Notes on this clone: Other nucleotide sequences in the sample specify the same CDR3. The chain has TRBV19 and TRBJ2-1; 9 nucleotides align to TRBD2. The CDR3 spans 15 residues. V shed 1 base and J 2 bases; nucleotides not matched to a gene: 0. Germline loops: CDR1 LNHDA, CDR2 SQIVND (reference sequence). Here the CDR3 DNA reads TGTGCCAGTAGTATAGGGACTAGCGCCTACAATGAGCAGTTCTTC. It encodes CASSIGTSAYNEQFF.

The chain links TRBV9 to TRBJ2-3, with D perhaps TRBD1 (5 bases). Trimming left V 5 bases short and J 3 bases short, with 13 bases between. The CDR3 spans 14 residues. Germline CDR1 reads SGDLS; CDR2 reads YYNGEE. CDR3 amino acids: CASRSGYETDTQYF. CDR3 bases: TGTGCCAGCAGGTCAGGGTACGAAACAGATACGCAGTATTTT.

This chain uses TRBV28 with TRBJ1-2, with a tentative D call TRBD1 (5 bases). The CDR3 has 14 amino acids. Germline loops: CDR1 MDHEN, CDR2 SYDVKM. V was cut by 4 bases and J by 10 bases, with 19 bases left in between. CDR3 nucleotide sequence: TGTGCCAGCAGTTGGGGTGCGGAGGGGAATTCCTACACCTTC. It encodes CASSWGAEGNSYTF.

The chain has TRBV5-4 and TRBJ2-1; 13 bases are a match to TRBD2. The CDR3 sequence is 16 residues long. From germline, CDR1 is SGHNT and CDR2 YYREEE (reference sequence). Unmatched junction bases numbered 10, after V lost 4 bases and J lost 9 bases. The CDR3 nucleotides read TGTGCCAGCAGCCACCGGACTAGCGGGAGCGCAGGTGAGCAGTTCTTC. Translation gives CASSHRTSGSAGEQFF.

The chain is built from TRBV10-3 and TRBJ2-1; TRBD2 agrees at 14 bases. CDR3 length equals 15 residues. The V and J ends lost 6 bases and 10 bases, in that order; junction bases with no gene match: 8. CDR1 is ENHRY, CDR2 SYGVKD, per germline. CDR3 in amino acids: CAIRGTSGSLGEQFF. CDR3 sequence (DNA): TGTGCCATCAGGGGGACTAGCGGGAGCTTGGGGGAGCAGTTCTTC.

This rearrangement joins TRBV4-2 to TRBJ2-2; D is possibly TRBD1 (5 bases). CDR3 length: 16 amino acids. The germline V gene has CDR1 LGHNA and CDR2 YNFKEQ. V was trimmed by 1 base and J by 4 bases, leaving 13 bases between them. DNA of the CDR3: TGTGCCAGCAGCCAAGGGAGACAGTTCCCCACCGGGGAGCTGTTTTTT. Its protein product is CASSQGRQFPTGELFF.

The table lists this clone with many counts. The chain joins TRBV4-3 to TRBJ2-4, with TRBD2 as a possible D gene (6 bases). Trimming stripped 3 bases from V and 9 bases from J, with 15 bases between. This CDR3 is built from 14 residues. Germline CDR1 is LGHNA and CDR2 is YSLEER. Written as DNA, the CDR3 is TGCGCCAGCAGCCAGAGCGGGTCTGGTAGCATTCAGTACTTC. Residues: CASSQSGSGSIQYF.

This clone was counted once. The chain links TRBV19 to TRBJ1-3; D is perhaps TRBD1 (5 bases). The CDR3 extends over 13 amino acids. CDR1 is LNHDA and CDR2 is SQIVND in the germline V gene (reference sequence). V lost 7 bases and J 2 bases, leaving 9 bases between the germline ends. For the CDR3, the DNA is TGTGCCAGTACCCCGACAGCTGGAAACACCATATATTTT. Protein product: CASTPTAGNTIYF. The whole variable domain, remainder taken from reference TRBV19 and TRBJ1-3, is DGGITQSPKYLFRKEGQNVTLSCEQNLNHDAMYWYRQDPGQGLRLIYYSQIVNDFQKGDIAEGYSVSREKKESFPLTVTSAQKNPTAFYLCASTPTAGNTIYFGEGSWLTVV.

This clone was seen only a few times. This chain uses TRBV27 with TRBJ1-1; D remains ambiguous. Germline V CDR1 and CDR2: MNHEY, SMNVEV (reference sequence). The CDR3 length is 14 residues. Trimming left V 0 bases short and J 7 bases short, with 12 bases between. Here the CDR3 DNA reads TGTGCCAGCAGTTTATCGCCCGGAGCTGGTGAAGCTTTCTTT. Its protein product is CASSLSPGAGEAFF.

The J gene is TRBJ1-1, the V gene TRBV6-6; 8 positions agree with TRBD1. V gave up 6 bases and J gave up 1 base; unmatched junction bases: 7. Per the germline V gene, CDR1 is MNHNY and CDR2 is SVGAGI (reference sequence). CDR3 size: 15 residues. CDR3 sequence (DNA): TGTGCCAGCAGATTTTCCAGGGGGCAGAACACTGAAGCTTTCTTT. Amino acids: CASRFSRGQNTEAFF.

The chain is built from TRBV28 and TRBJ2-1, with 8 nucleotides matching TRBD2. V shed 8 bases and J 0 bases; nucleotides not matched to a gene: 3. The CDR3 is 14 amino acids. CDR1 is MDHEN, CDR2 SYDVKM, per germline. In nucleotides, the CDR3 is TGTGCCAGCTACAGCGGGAGCTCCTACAATGAGCAGTTCTTC. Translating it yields CASYSGSSYNEQFF.

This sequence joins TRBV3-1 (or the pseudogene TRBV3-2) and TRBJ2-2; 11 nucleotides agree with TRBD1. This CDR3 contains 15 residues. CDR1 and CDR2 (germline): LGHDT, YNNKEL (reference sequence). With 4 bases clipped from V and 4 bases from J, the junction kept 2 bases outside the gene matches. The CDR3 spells CASSRGQGATGELFF. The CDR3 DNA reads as TGTGCCAGCAGCCGCGGACAGGGGGCCACCGGGGAGCTGTTTTTT.